Listed below are T cell receptor beta chains from one sample, sequenced in a study of shared clonotypes between healthy human individuals. This table comes from immunoSEQ multiplex PCR, and its TCRdb copy is limited to in-frame clones, with some not included. The table lists 650,000 to 800,000 clones, 92% of them singletons. Material: naive CD8+ T cells sorted from blood. The receptors derive from a man aged 25-45 years in good health. CDR3s include the opening cysteine and the closing phenylalanine or tryptophan. The D gene is left open where the match is weak. Size is stated for part of the rows, as once, few or many counts, or as a class when the clone is expanded.

len | abundance | j_gene | v_gene | d_gene | CDR3nt | CDR3aa
15 | NA | TRBJ2-2 | TRBV9 | TRBD1 | TGTGCCAGCAAAGGACAGGGGACAACCACCGGGGAGCTGTTTTTT | CASKGQGTTTGELFF
17 | NA | TRBJ1-1 | TRBV9 | NA | TGTGCCAGCAGCGTAGATCCCAGGTCGTCCGCGAACACTGAAGCTTTCTTT | CASSVDPRSSANTEAFF
14 | NA | TRBJ1-1 | TRBV30 | TRBD1 | TGTGCCTGGAGTGTATCCGGGACAGGGGTTGAAGCTTTCTTT | CAWSVSGTGVEAFF
12 | few | TRBJ2-3 | TRBV6-6 | TRBD1 | TGTGCCAGCAGGACAGGGGGGGATACGCAGTATTTT | CASRTGGDTQYF
13 | NA | TRBJ1-1 | TRBV28 | NA | TGTGCCAGCTCCCTTGGGGATCCCACTGAAGCTTTCTTT | CASSLGDPTEAFF
15 | NA | TRBJ2-3 | TRBV19 | TRBD2 | TGTGCCAGTAGTCTTATAGCGGGTAGCACAGATACGCAGTATTTT | CASSLIAGSTDTQYF
14 | NA | TRBJ2-5 | TRBV7-9 | NA | TGTGCCAGCAGCTTAACGGGGCCTCAAGAGACCCAGTACTTC | CASSLTGPQETQYF
15 | NA | TRBJ2-7 | TRBV4-3 | NA | TGCGCCAGCAGCCAAGACCGGGGTAGCTCCTACGAGCAGTACTTC | CASSQDRGSSYEQYF
14 | NA | TRBJ2-7 | TRBV18 | TRBD1 | TGTGCCAGCTCAACCGGGACAGGGGTGTACGAGCAGTACTTC | CASSTGTGVYEQYF
20 | NA | TRBJ1-3 | TRBV7-8 | TRBD1 | TGTGCCAGCAGCTTAGACATACAGGGGACCTATTCCTTCTCTGGAAACACCATATATTTT | CASSLDIQGTYSFSGNTIYF
14 | once | TRBJ1-1 | TRBV11-2 | TRBD1 | TGTGCCAGCATCAAAACCACAGGGGGCACTGAAGCTTTCTTT | CASIKTTGGTEAFF
13 | NA | TRBJ2-1 | TRBV19 | NA | TGTGCCAGTAGTTCCTCCAGGGTGGCTGAGCAGTTCTTC | CASSSSRVAEQFF
13 | NA | TRBJ2-7 | TRBV7-2 | NA | TGTGCCAGCAGCTTGGAGGGCCCCTACGAGCAGTACTTC | CASSLEGPYEQYF
18 | NA | TRBJ1-2 | TRBV28 | NA | TGTGCCAGCAGTTTATACCAATCAACATTACGGGAGAACTATGGCTACACCTTC | CASSLYQSTLRENYGYTF
15 | NA | TRBJ2-2 | TRBV30 | TRBD2 | TGTGCCTGCCCCGCGGGGGGGCCGAAAACCGGGGAGCTGTTTTTT | CACPAGGPKTGELFF
12 | NA | TRBJ2-1 | TRBV7-9 | NA | TGTGCCAGCAGGGGGCCGGAGAATGAGCAGTTCTTC | CASRGPENEQFF
19 | NA | TRBJ2-2 | TRBV28 | NA | TGTGCCAGCAGTTCCCCCGACCCCAACGCAAACAGGGTCACCGGGGAGCTGTTTTTT | CASSSPDPNANRVTGELFF
17 | NA | TRBJ2-7 | TRBV4-3 | NA | TGCGCCAGCAGCCAAGATTGGACGGGGGAATACTCCTACGAGCAGTACTTC | CASSQDWTGEYSYEQYF
16 | once | TRBJ1-4 | TRBV28 | TRBD1 | TGTGCCAGCAGTCCCACAGGGGGCGCGAGCAATGAAAAACTGTTTTTT | CASSPTGGASNEKLFF
11 | few | TRBJ1-1 | TRBV7-9 | NA | TGTGCCAGCAGCGAAGGTTATGTGGCTTTCTTT | CASSEGYVAFF
14 | NA | TRBJ2-3 | TRBV5-6 | NA | TGTGCCAGCAGCCAGGCCCCTAGCACAGATACGCAGTATTTT | CASSQAPSTDTQYF
16 | NA | TRBJ2-7 | TRBV6-5 | TRBD2 | TGTGCCAGCAGTTACTCTGGGACTAGCGGAACCTACGAGCAGTACTTC | CASSYSGTSGTYEQYF
15 | NA | TRBJ1-1 | TRBV4-3 | NA | TGCGCCAGCAGCCAAGGGACAAGGGGCCGGGCTGAAGCTTTCTTT | CASSQGTRGRAEAFF
13 | once | TRBJ2-7 | TRBV29-1 | TRBD2 | TGCAGCGCCGGGACTAGCGCAGAACGGGAGCAGTACTTC | CSAGTSAEREQYF
13 | NA | TRBJ2-3 | TRBV5-4 | NA | TGTGCCAGCAGCAATTTTAGCACAGATACGCAGTATTTT | CASSNFSTDTQYF
15 | NA | TRBJ2-5 | TRBV6-6 | TRBD2 | TGTGCCAGCAGCCCAATAGCGGGAGTGGGGGAGACCCAGTACTTC | CASSPIAGVGETQYF
15 | NA | TRBJ2-7 | TRBV5-5 | TRBD1 | TGTGCCAGCAGCTTGGTTGGGACAGAATCCTACGAGCAGTACTTC | CASSLVGTESYEQYF
16 | NA | TRBJ2-1 | TRBV19 | TRBD2 | TGTGCCAGTAGTGCCACCCGGGCGGGAGTGTCTAATGAGCAGTTCTTC | CASSATRAGVSNEQFF
8 | NA | TRBJ1-2 | TRBV20-1 | NA | TGCAGTGCTACGTCGCACACCTTC | CSATSHTF
13 | once | TRBJ2-7 | TRBV27 | NA | TGTGCCAGCAGAGGGTTTATCGAATACGAGCAGTACTTC | CASRGFIEYEQYF
13 | NA | TRBJ2-1 | TRBV29-1 | NA | TGCAGCGTTGAGTCAGGGTATCAACATGAGCAGTTCTTC | CSVESGYQHEQFF
14 | NA | TRBJ2-1 | TRBV28 | NA | TGTGCCAGCAGTTTAGGTCAGGGGATCTATGAGCAGTTCTTC | CASSLGQGIYEQFF
14 | NA | TRBJ2-7 | TRBV19 | NA | TGTGCCAGTAGCAGGGTCTCGGCCAGCTACGAGCAGTACTTC | CASSRVSASYEQYF
13 | NA | TRBJ2-7 | TRBV13 | TRBD2 | TGTGCCAGCAGCCCGGTCGGGGGGTACGAGCAGTACTTC | CASSPVGGYEQYF
15 | NA | TRBJ2-3 | TRBV14 | NA | TGTGCCAGCAGCCAAGACGTAGGTGGCACAGATACGCAGTATTTT | CASSQDVGGTDTQYF
14 | NA | TRBJ2-2 | TRBV19 | NA | TGTGCCAGTAGGCCGGGGTTTGGCGCCGGGGAGCTGTTTTTT | CASRPGFGAGELFF
14 | NA | TRBJ2-3 | TRBV15 | NA | TGTGCCACCATGGCTAGCGTGAGCACAGATACGCAGTATTTT | CATMASVSTDTQYF
15 | NA | TRBJ1-4 | TRBV6-1 | NA | TGTGCCAGCAGTGACGAGACTTGGGTGAATGAAAAACTGTTTTTT | CASSDETWVNEKLFF
12 | NA | TRBJ2-4 | TRBV5-6 | NA | TGTGCCAGCAGCTTAGGGTCGAACATTCAGTACTTC | CASSLGSNIQYF
19 | few | TRBJ1-5 | TRBV7-8 | TRBD1 | TGTGCCAGCAGCCCGTTTACGACAGGGTGGGGCAAGAGCAATCAGCCCCAGCATTTT | CASSPFTTGWGKSNQPQHF
15 | NA | TRBJ2-7 | TRBV12-5 | TRBD2 | TGTGCTAGTGGTTCGACTAGCGGGAGTCGTCGCGAGCAGTACTTC | CASGSTSGSRREQYF
16 | NA | TRBJ2-7 | TRBV7-8 | TRBD2 | TGTGCCAGCAGCCCAAGGACTAGCGGGATTCCCTACGAGCAGTACTTC | CASSPRTSGIPYEQYF
15 | NA | TRBJ1-2 | TRBV6-5 | TRBD1 | TGTGCCAGCAGTTCGGGGAGACAGGGCTACTATGGCTACACCTTC | CASSSGRQGYYGYTF
14 | NA | TRBJ1-2 | TRBV27 | TRBD1 | TGTGCCAGCACGCAACAGGGGGGGTCTAAAGGCTACACCTTC | CASTQQGGSKGYTF
16 | NA | TRBJ1-2 | TRBV2 | TRBD1 | TGTGCCAGCAGTGAATCCACAATCGACAGGGGCGGAGGCTACACCTTC | CASSESTIDRGGGYTF
14 | NA | TRBJ2-1 | TRBV2 | TRBD2 | TGTGCCATAGCGGGACTAAGCGCGTACAATGAGCAGTTCTTC | CAIAGLSAYNEQFF
17 | once | TRBJ2-7 | TRBV28 | TRBD1 | TGTGCCAGCAGTCCTAGGGGGGGACAGGGGCTGGGATACGAGCAGTACTTC | CASSPRGGQGLGYEQYF
13 | NA | TRBJ1-2 | TRBV6-1 | NA | TGTGCCGCATTCCAAGAAGGGTACTATGGCTACACCTTC | CAAFQEGYYGYTF